Following are 16 T cell receptor beta chains from one sample sequenced in a study of glioma-infiltrating T cells. The iRepertoire nested amplicon-rescue multiplex PCR amplified TCR alpha and beta CDR3s from RNA. TCRdb recomputed calls from the multiplex PCR reads with MiXCR, one row per CDR3 protein. Of 15,000 to 20,000 distinct CDR3 sequences listed, 58% are singletons. The sequenced sample was glioma tissue, nonneoplastic brain tissue, or PBMCs (not recorded which). All receptors come from a human donor with low-grade glioma or glioblastoma, undergoing nonglioma brain surgery, or in good health (not recorded which).

Worth noting for this clonotype: An end of the junction differs from the germline gene, which may be a read error. The V gene is TRBV20-1, the J gene TRBJ1-1; the D is unclear. Germline V lookup: CDR1 DFQATT, CDR2 SNEGSKA (reference sequence). The length of the CDR3 is 15 residues. CDR3 sequence reads: CSARVPGSPNTEAFF. The CDR3, as DNA: TGCAGTGCTAGAGTGCCGGGATCTCCGAACACTGAAGCCTTCTTT.

The chain uses TRBV2 and TRBJ2-7, with D perhaps given as TRBD1 or TRBD2 (6 bases each). The CDR3 is 15 residues long. V lost 5 bases, J lost 3 bases, and 17 bases lay in between. From germline, CDR1 is SNHLY and CDR2 FYNNEI. The CDR3 region is CASSTIGGRLYEQYF. For the CDR3, the DNA is TGTGCCAGCAGTACAATCGGGGGCCGTCTCTACGAGCAGTACTTC.

V usage is TRBV28 and J usage is TRBJ1-5; no firm D call. The CDR3 is 18 amino acids. Germline CDR1 and CDR2: MDHEN and SYDVKM. V was shortened by 3 bases and J by 0 bases, with 18 bases between the two germline ends. CDR3 DNA sequence: TGTGCCAGCAGTTTGTGTAGCAGAAGCTCCGATAGCAATCAGCCCCAGCATTTT. It translates to CASSLCSRSSDSNQPQHF. The whole variable domain, remainder taken from reference TRBV28 and TRBJ1-5, is DVKVTQSSRYLVKRTGEKVFLECVQDMDHENMFWYRQDPGLGLRLIYFSYDVKMKEKGDIPEGYSVSREKKERFSLILESASTNQTSMYLCASSLCSRSSDSNQPQHFGDGTRLSIL.

The rearrangement links TRBV7-9 to TRBJ1-4; possibly TRBD1 for D (6 bases). Germline V CDR1 and CDR2: SEHNR, FQNEAQ (reference sequence). V lost 5 bases, J lost 5 bases, and 18 bases lay in between. CDR3 size: 16 residues. CDR3 sequence (DNA): TGTGCCAGCAGCAAGAGACAGGACGGAGCGAATGAAAAACTGTTTTTT. This codes for CASSKRQDGANEKLFF. Looking up the rest from reference TRBV7-9 and TRBJ1-4 gives the full variable domain: DTGVSQNPRHKITKRGQNVTFRCDPISEHNRLYWYRQTLGQGPEFLTYFQNEAQLEKSRLLSDRFSAERPKGSFSTLEIQRTEQGDSAMYLCASSKRQDGANEKLFFGSGTQLSVL.

This clonotype has a count of ten or more. CDR3 sequence: CSALTSGLTGPYEQYF. The CDR3 bases are TGCAGTGCCCTGACTAGCGGGCTAACGGGCCCCTACGAGCAGTACTTC. The chain couples TRBV20-1 to TRBJ2-7; 10 bases line up with TRBD2. Trimming cost V 6 bases and J 2 bases; bases outside gene matches: 13. In germline, CDR1 is DFQATT, CDR2 SNEGSKA (reference sequence). The CDR3 has 16 residues.

This clonotype has only a few counts. CDR3 protein: CASSVAGPEAFF. As DNA, the CDR3 is TGTGCCAGCAGCGTAGCCGGCCCCGAAGCTTTCTTT. The gene calls are TRBV9 and TRBJ1-1, with D uncertain. Germline V gene sequence: CDR1 SGDLS, CDR2 YYNGEE. The ends were cut back, 0 bases at V and 8 bases at J, with 8 bases in the middle. The CDR3 contains 12 residues.

In this sample, this clonotype is medium-sized (0.01 to 0.1%). This chain joins TRBV4-3 and TRBJ1-3; weak D call: TRBD1 (5 bases). Germline CDR1 is LGHNA and CDR2 is YSLEER. The CDR3 loop spans 16 amino acids. Trimming stripped 0 bases from V and 7 bases from J, with 16 bases between. CDR3 amino acids: CASSQDREGTPNTIYF. As DNA, the CDR3 is TGCGCCAGCAGCCAAGATAGGGAGGGGACCCCCAACACCATATATTTT.

Concerning this clonotype: With a much larger clone just one base away, this may be a read error. Here the CDR3 reads CASSRTWTGTNYGYTF. CDR3 sequence (DNA): TGTGCCAGCAGCCGCACATGGACGGGAACTAACTATGGCTACACCTTC. This rearrangement joins TRBV3-1 to TRBJ1-2; no definite D call. V gave up 4 bases and J gave up 0 bases, with 15 bases separating them. The CDR3 contains 16 residues. Germline loops: CDR1 LGHDT, CDR2 YNNKEL (reference sequence). Drawing the rest from reference TRBV3-1 and TRBJ1-2, the complete variable domain is DTAVSQTPKYLVTQMGNDKSIKCEQNLGHDTMYWYKQDSKKFLKIMFSYNNKELIINETVPNRFSPKSPDKAHLNLHINSLELGDSAVYFCASSRTWTGTNYGYTFGSGTRLTVV.

On this clonotype itself: As the CDR3 is not closed by the conserved phenylalanine or tryptophan, this likely results from a read error. V usage is TRBV6-1 and J usage is TRBJ2-1; 9 bases map to TRBD2. Germline-derived CDR1 and CDR2 are MNHNS and SASEGT. CDR3 length equals 15 residues. After removal of 5 bases from V and 5 bases from J, the junction contained 7 bases not matched to a gene. In DNA, the CDR3 is TGTGCCAGCAGTCAAATGGGACTAGCCAACAATGAGCAGTTCCTC. Amino acids: CASSQMGLANNEQFL.

This clonotype was counted only a few times. The chain recombines TRBV11-2 with TRBJ2-3; TRBD1 is a possible D gene (6 bases). The CDR3 has 14 amino acids. V lost 2 bases, J lost 1 base, and 7 bases lay in between. Per the germline V gene, CDR1 is SGHAT and CDR2 is FQNNGV. CDR3 protein: CASSLNRGTDTQYF. The CDR3 nucleotides read TGTGCCAGCAGCTTAAACAGGGGCACAGATACGCAGTATTTT.

This rearrangement joins TRBV6-6 to TRBJ2-7; 7 positions match TRBD2. Germline assignment: CDR1 MNHNY and CDR2 SVGAGI (reference sequence). Trimming cost V 5 bases and J 2 bases; bases outside gene matches: 6. CDR3 length: 14 amino acids. CDR3 sequence reads: CASSPLAGAYEQYF. The DNA for the CDR3 is TGTGCCAGCAGTCCTCTCGCGGGGGCCTACGAGCAGTACTTC.

This rearrangement joins TRBV28 to TRBJ1-1; a possible D gene is TRBD1 (5 bases). Per germline, CDR1 MDHEN and CDR2 SYDVKM. CDR3 length equals 16 residues. V was shortened by 5 bases and J by 0 bases, with 16 bases between the two germline ends. The CDR3 is CASSQPGRTMNTEAFF. The CDR3 bases are TGTGCCAGCAGTCAACCGGGACGGACCATGAACACTGAAGCTTTCTTT.

The chain employs TRBV6-1 and TRBJ1-5; D is unclear. The CDR3 has 12 amino acids. V was pared by 6 bases and J by 0 bases, with 3 bases between. In germline, CDR1 is MNHNS, CDR2 SASEGT. The CDR3 spells CASRNSNQPQHF. The CDR3 bases are TGTGCCAGCAGGAATAGCAATCAGCCCCAGCATTTT.

This clonotype was recorded many times. The gene calls are TRBV6-6 and TRBJ1-3; D may be TRBD1 (5 bases). V was cut by 2 bases and J by 0 bases, with 14 bases left in between. The CDR3 is made up of 17 amino acids. Looked up from germline, CDR1 is MNHNY and CDR2 is SVGAGI (reference sequence). Here the CDR3 DNA reads TGTGCCAGCAGTTACAGGGTCGGGGGAAGCTCTGGAAACACCATATATTTT. Translating it yields CASSYRVGGSSGNTIYF.

This clonotype was observed a single time. The V gene is TRBV25-1, the J gene TRBJ1-5; 8 bases match TRBD1. The CDR3 runs to 15 residues. In germline, CDR1 is MGHDK, CDR2 SYGVNS. V shed 4 bases and J 1 base; nucleotides not matched to a gene: 3. DNA for the CDR3: TGTGCCAGCAGTGGTGGACAGGGAAGCAATCAGCCCCAGCATTTT. It translates to CASSGGQGSNQPQHF. Filled out from reference TRBV25-1 and TRBJ1-5, the complete variable domain reads EADIYQTPRYLVIGTGKKITLECSQTMGHDKMYWYQQDPGMELHLIHYSYGVNSTEKGDLSSESTVSRIRTEHFPLTLESARPSHTSQYLCASSGGQGSNQPQHFGDGTRLSIL.

This clonotype showed up just a few times. The chain combines TRBV6-2 or TRBV6-3 with TRBJ2-4; D may be TRBD2 (6 bases). V lost 2 bases, J lost 6 bases, and 14 bases lay in between. Germline CDR1 and CDR2: MNHEY and SVGEGT. The CDR3 loop spans 15 amino acids. This CDR3 is CASSYRGGVGNIQYF. In DNA, the CDR3 is TGTGCCAGCAGTTACCGGGGAGGAGTAGGAAACATTCAGTACTTC.